The clone carrying this T cell receptor beta chain has just one count. Its antigen is unknown. The source of the sample is a study of cytotoxic CD8 clonotypes in ibrutinib-treated CLL. Looking at the study overall: Some 25 partial and 2 complete responses; at median 68 months, around 14 remitted, roughly 12 progressed. Mean values per sample were a few hundred thousand productive templates and 94,082 productive rearrangements.

Germline lookup yields CDR1 SGDLS and CDR2 YYNGEE. V lost 0 bases and J lost 4, with 16 bases in between. The CDR3 length is 16 residues. The table came from immunoSEQ multiplex PCR; TCRdb's copy has only in-frame clones and leaves some out. This sample has roughly 150,000 clones, with about 80% found just once. Study conclusions and caveats: Starting clonality was above that of age-matched healthy donors and tracked circulating CD8+ T-cell counts.

This clonotype was obtained from a human donor with chronic lymphocytic leukemia. The sample consisted of PBMCs, taken after 12 months of ibrutinib treatment. The genes are TRBV9 and TRBJ2-5; maybe TRBD1 (5 bases). The CDR3 loop is CASSVGTTIAPETQYF. In DNA form, the CDR3 reads TGTGCCAGCAGCGTAGGGACAACCATAGCCCCAGAGACCCAGTACTTC.